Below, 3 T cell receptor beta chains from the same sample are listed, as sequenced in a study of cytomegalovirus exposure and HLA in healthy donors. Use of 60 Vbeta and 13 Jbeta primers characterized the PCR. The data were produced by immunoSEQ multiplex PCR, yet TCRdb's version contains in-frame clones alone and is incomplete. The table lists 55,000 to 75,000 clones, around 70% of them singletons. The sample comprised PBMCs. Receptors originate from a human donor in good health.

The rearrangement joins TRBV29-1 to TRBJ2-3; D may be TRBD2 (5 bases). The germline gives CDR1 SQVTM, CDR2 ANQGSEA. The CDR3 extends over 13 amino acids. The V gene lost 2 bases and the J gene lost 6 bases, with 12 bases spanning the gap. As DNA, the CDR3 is TGCAGCGTTGAATACGGGGTGGGGGATACGCAGTATTTT. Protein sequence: CSVEYGVGDTQYF.

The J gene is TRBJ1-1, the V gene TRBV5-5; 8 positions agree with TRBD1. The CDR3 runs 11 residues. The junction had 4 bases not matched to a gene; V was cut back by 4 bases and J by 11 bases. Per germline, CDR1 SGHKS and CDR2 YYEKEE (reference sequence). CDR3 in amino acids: CASSLNRGAFF. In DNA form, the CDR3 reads TGTGCCAGCAGCCTTAACAGGGGGGCTTTCTTT. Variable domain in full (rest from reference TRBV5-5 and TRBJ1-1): DAGVTQSPTHLIKTRGQQVTLRCSPISGHKSVSWYQQVLGQGPQFIFQYYEKEERGRGNFPDRFSARQFPNYSSELNVNALLLGDSALYLCASSLNRGAFFGQGTRLTVV.

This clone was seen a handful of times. As DNA, the CDR3 is TGTGCCAGCAGCTTAAGGGAGGGCAGCGGTAGCTCCTACGAGCAGTACTTC. Protein sequence: CASSLREGSGSSYEQYF. V is TRBV11-2 and J is TRBJ2-7, with TRBD2 matching over 7 bases. Trimming cost V 2 bases and J 0 bases; bases outside gene matches: 10. The CDR3 totals 17 residues. Germline CDR1 and CDR2: SGHAT and FQNNGV.